This note documents a single T cell receptor (beta chain) sequence. This CDR3 contains 14 residues. The trim removed 7 bases at V and 8 bases at J, leaving 10 bases unmatched. Germline assignment: CDR1 SNHLY and CDR2 FYNNEI. This sample is part of a study of blood T cell repertoires in COVID-19. Study-level information: From T cells, B-cell-depleted T cells, or PBMCs came the material, which was cDNA or gDNA.

Source study methods: It was from reference gene primer amplification that nucleated cell counts were estimated. The data were produced by immunoSEQ multiplex PCR, yet TCRdb's version contains in-frame clones alone and is incomplete. V and J calls and clone size are given by that table; D and trimming were obtained from the DNA. This sample has almost 70,000 clones, with more than 70% found just once. The sequencing sample was made of peripheral blood. The chain uses TRBV2 and TRBJ1-4; 7 bases fit TRBD1. The sequence was collected from a human donor in a cohort sampled during active COVID-19. CDR3 bases: TGTGCCAGCACTCGGCAGGGGGTAGACGAAAAACTGTTTTTT. Protein: CASTRQGVDEKLFF.